This TCR beta chain was sequenced during a study of vaccination and CD4 T cells after COVID-19. In the study overall: Convalescent individuals exhibited SARS-CoV-2 positivity on nasal swab PCR, with nine mild and one severe presentation. Median time from second vaccine dose to sampling was 60 to 80 days (14 to 241). Samples from three convalescent patients were taken at day 14 and days 161 to 241 post-vaccination. Overall study results and limits: Reactive clone data from convalescent patients indicated a median of about 90% appearing only post-vaccination.

In TCRdb, the PCR reads were re-called with MiXCR into one record per CDR3 protein. This repertoire shows just under 30,000 distinct CDR3 sequences, around 49% found once; its top ten account for 5.8%. Time point specified: late sampling 161 to 241 days after vaccination in three convalescent patients. This CDR3 is 15 amino acids long. The V gene end was trimmed by 0 bases and the J gene end by 3 bases; junction bases not matched to a gene: 1. From germline, CDR1 is DFQATT and CDR2 SNEGSKA (reference sequence). This clonotype is termed medium-sized (0.01 to 0.1%). Its antigen is still unknown. The material was CD4+ T cells from blood, obtained about 7 months after SARS-CoV-2 vaccination. The receptor was isolated from a human donor who had recovered from COVID-19. V is TRBV20-1 and J is TRBJ2-2; 10 bases line up with TRBD2. The CDR3 nucleotides are TGCAGTGCTAGAGATCTAGCGGGAGACACCGGGGAGCTGTTTTTT. It is translated as CSARDLAGDTGELFF.